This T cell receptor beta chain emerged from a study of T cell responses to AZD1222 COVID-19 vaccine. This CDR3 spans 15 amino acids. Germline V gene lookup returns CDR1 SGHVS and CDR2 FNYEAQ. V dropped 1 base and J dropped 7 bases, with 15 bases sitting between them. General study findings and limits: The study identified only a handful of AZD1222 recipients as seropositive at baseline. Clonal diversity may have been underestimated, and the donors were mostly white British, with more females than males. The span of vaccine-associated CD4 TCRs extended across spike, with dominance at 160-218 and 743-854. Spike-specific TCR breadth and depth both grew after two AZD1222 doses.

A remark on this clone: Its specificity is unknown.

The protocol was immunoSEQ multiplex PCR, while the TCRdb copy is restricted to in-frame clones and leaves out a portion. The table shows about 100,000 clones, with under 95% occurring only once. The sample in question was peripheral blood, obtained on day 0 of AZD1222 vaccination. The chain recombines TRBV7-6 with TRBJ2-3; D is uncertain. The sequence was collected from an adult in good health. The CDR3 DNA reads TGTGCCAGCAGCTTAGGACCCCCCGGGCCGAATACGCAGTATTTT. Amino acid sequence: CASSLGPPGPNTQYF. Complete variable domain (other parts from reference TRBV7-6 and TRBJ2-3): GAGVSQSPRYKVTKRGQDVALRCDPISGHVSLYWYRQALGQGPEFLTYFNYEAQQDKSGLPNDRFSAERPEGSISTLTIQRTEQRDSAMYRCASSLGPPGPNTQYFGPGTRLTVL.